The entry below describes one T cell receptor beta chain. The clone's antigen remains unknown. Nothing much larger sits one base from this clone, and base qualities are not available. Counted from cysteine to phenylalanine, this CDR3 has 16 amino acids. CDR3 DNA is the only sequence kept; it has 48 bases, read in frame from the first base. Relative to germline, V is 6 bases shorter and J is 4 bases shorter, with 18 bases between their ends. As encoded in the germline V gene, CDR1 is SGHVS while CDR2 is FQNEAQ. Library construction relied on the immunoSEQ multiplex PCR assay. The multiplex PCR relied on a mix of 60 forward primers for TCR Vbeta segments and 13 reverse primers for TCR Jbeta segments. A multiplex PCR assay on genomic DNA amplified the CDR3 region of rearranged TCR beta genes. The amplified TCR beta libraries were sequenced on the Illumina HiSeq System as 87-base-pair reads. Regarding the original processing steps: Across the 500 to 750 repertoires, a later analysis counted roughly 84 million unique TCR beta chains, roughly 11 million of which were shared by at least two donors. Raw reads were error-corrected and collapsed into unique sequences by a nearest-neighbor algorithm in which closely related sequences were merged to remove PCR and sequencing errors. Alignment of CDR3 sequences to IMGT reference sequences was used to assign V, D and J gene segments. For a sequence to be retained, at least a six-nucleotide match to both a V gene segment and a J gene segment was required. A rearrangement was called productive if the CDR3 had no stop codons and remained in frame with V and J, and every other rearrangement was called non-productive. Following IMGT convention, CDR3 was defined as the stretch from the second conserved V-encoded cysteine to the conserved J-encoded phenylalanine. In an earlier analysis of approximately 590 of the donors, sequences lacking an unambiguous match to a single V gene segment were excluded. In an earlier analysis of 587 of the donors, V segments were called functional above 56.7% productive rearrangements and were called segregating when the between-donor standard deviation exceeded 5%. To diagnose cytomegalovirus status from the catalog of TCR beta chain sequences, a statistical classification framework was built. V and J gene assignment, in a later analysis, came from comparing TCR nucleotide sequences with IMGT/GENE-DB human TR gene sequences. In a later analysis, CDR3 sequences and most-parsimonious VDJ recombination scenarios were assigned using the TCRdist pipeline. In a later analysis, every TCR beta chain was defined by the combination of its CDR3 amino acid sequence and its V-gene family, and reads without a unique V-gene family were dropped. In a later analysis, fewer than 650 highly shared, low-generation-probability nucleotide sequences were removed to address suspected cross-contamination and a sequencing artifact. A later analysis calculated a clonal expansion index for each public chain from normalized within-repertoire ranks of inferred template counts. In a later analysis, generation probabilities were computed with a VDJ recombination model fitted to out-of-frame rearrangements, and the resulting probabilities were checked against IGoR. In a later analysis, hypergeometric tests were used to score TCR-TCR, TCR-HLA and TCR-CMV co-occurrence, with a repertoire-size bias correction applied to TCR pairs. A later analysis estimated false discovery rates by permuting HLA or CMV assignments 20 times. In a later analysis, co-occurring TCRs were grouped using DBSCAN, with TCRdist sequence similarity added in when clustering inside HLA-allele-positive subsets. Co-occurrence clustering excluded repertoires with fewer than 30,000 or more than 120,000 public chains, plus five with anomalous nucleotide sharing. The source is immuneACCESS, and TCRdb retained only in-frame sequences with V and J called. Part of the clones is not carried over; for the studies checked, unresolved V genes explain less than half of this, and the remainder is unexplained. The V and J calls and clone size are taken from that table; D and trimming were inferred from the DNA. The sample profile shows about 120,000 clones; around 86% of them were found once. The top ten hold 2% to 2.5% of the sample.

The data originate from a study of cytomegalovirus exposure and HLA in healthy donors (dated 2017 in TCRdb). Regarding the study in general: An earlier analysis of around 600 of the donors reported 250 to 300 Gb of sequence data and 120 million or so unique TCR beta sequences from approximately 180 million T cells. An early release that covered about 600 HLA-typed donors contained about 300 gigabases of sequencing data and some 87 million unique TCR sequences. The genetic ancestry cluster associated with self-reported Caucasian donors included 70% to 85% of the 398 genotyped donors. The aim of the study was to test whether cataloging public T cell receptors could identify signatures of past pathogen exposure. Using immunosequencing, the study profiled T cell repertoires from around 680 subjects and related those repertoires to cytomegalovirus serostatus. Besides the first cohort of more than 650 subjects, a separate validation cohort made up of 120 different subjects was used. The study combined high-throughput TCR immunosequencing, statistical association of individual TCRs with disease status, and machine learning to predict cytomegalovirus infection status. To study patterns of TCR occurrence, a later analysis re-analyzed previously published TCR beta repertoires from 700 or so donors and added high-resolution HLA genotyping. The later analysis used no new phenotypic data to find candidate immune exposures, relying instead on TCR beta sequences and their occurrence across donors. In an earlier analysis of 587 of the donors, high-throughput TCR beta sequencing was used to judge whether each TCR beta V gene segment behaved as functional or pseudogenic. Donor age, sex, ethnicity and CMV serostatus were collected together with the repertoire data. A later genetic analysis used genome-wide SNP genotypes for about three fifths of the 666 donors, treating that subset as a discovery cohort. All discovery cohort repertoires had been generated using a single sequencing platform. HLA typing included class I and class II loci at four-digit resolution. Typing coverage varied by locus: roughly 620-640 donors for A, B, C, DRB1 and DQB1; 500 to 550 for DQA1; approximately 570 for DPA1; approximately 450 for DPB1. Roughly 5 DR-DQ haplotypes were handled as single units for association and clustering, since linkage in the cohort was strong. Across around 400 genotyped donors of the cohort, an average of about 240,000 unique TCR beta nucleotide sequences per donor were sequenced, and 15% to 20% of those sequences were non-productive. Broad study findings and their caveats: In a later analysis, the rate of TCR association differed among HLA loci, with DRB1 alleles having the most associated TCRs and HLA-C alleles having the fewest. HLA typing was unavailable for some donors at each locus, so association tests used only the typed subset. Across donors, most TCR sequences were observed very rarely, whereas some public TCRs were present in many individuals. The earlier analysis of approximately 590 of the donors excluded 15 to 20 rarely observed V segments, including chromosome 9 orphons, because counts were too low. In an earlier analysis of some 640 of the donors, most TCR beta V segments were observed in productive rearrangements about 90% or about 30% of the time, broadly matching IMGT annotations. A cluster of highly shared sequence variants was judged likely to represent a technical artifact of the sequencing pipeline. Most CMV-associated TCR beta chains appeared to be HLA-restricted in a later analysis, and the HLA associations seemed to be driven largely by CMV exposure. A later analysis associated roughly 17,000 TCR beta sequences with specific HLA alleles at a false discovery rate of 0.05. Compared with equally common non-associated chains, HLA-associated TCR beta chains in a later analysis were more clonally expanded and had lower generation probabilities. A further reported finding was that TCR beta sequences accurately predicted the HLA-A and HLA-B alleles for most subjects in the first cohort. Sequencing depth was assumed to be roughly uniform across donors in the presence/absence analyses, though that assumption may not hold. The classifier was reported to diagnose cytomegalovirus status with high specificity and sensitivity in both the original cohort and the validation cohort. A few of the identified cytomegalovirus-associated TCR beta chains were confirmed in vitro to be specific for cytomegalovirus antigens. Linkage disequilibrium might explain the correlated functional status among segregating V segments, but an unknown experimental factor could not be excluded. Because the 87-base-pair reads could not distinguish some IMGT-functional V segments, including TRBV6-2 and TRBV6-3, those segments were excluded. When HLA alleles, especially DR and DQ, strongly co-occurred, attributing TCR associations to individual alleles was difficult. Several of the top co-occurrence clusters appeared to be linked to parvovirus B19, influenza, CMV and Epstein-Barr virus, according to a later analysis. A total of fewer than 200 TCR beta chains were listed by the study as associated with cytomegalovirus. In a later genetic analysis, fewer N-insertions in productive TCRs were reported among donors in an Asian-associated ancestry cluster than the roughly 670-donor mean. The authors suggested that the approach could potentially be generalized to other disease states and immunological phenotypes. This cohort had only TCR beta chains sequenced, and the lack of alpha or paired-chain data limited which features could be detected. V-gene and J-gene trimming of TCR beta chains was associated with a missense DCLRE1C variant in a later genetic analysis, and the association was replicated in an independent cohort. CMV serostatus was the only immune exposure information available for the cohort.

The cohort consisted of 666 healthy bone marrow donors. All cohort members were sampled while nominally healthy, although unrecorded immune exposures were likely present. The donor tested CMV seronegative, placing the donor among the roughly 340 seronegative members of the cohort. Every donor gave a peripheral blood sample, and the peripheral blood mononuclear cells from that sample were used for TCR beta sequencing. The Qiagen DNeasy Blood Extraction Kit was used to extract genomic DNA from the blood cell samples. The V gene is TRBV7-8 and the J gene is TRBJ2-2; TRBD1 could be the D gene, as 5 bases match. This sequence was found in a man in his thirties or forties in good health and CMV-seronegative. Sequencing was performed on PBMCs. The CDR3: CASRTSLTVRTGELFF. Here is the DNA: TGTGCCAGCAGGACTTCCCTGACAGTTCGCACCGGGGAGCTGTTTTTT.